This TCR beta chain was identified in a study of cytomegalovirus exposure and HLA in healthy donors (dated by TCRdb to between 2016 and 2019). In terms of the full investigation: An earlier analysis of some 620 of the donors reported 250 to 300 Gb of sequence data and 90 million to 120 million unique TCR beta sequences obtained from roughly 180 million T cells. Approximately 310 gigabases of sequencing data and approximately 85 million unique TCR sequences were included in an early release covering several hundred HLA-typed donors. Among the roughly 380 genotyped donors, around 81% belonged to the genetic ancestry cluster associated with self-reported Caucasian donors. The aim of the study was to test whether cataloging public T cell receptors could identify signatures of past pathogen exposure. The T cell repertoires of 666 subjects were profiled by immunosequencing and related to cytomegalovirus serostatus. In addition to the first cohort of around 670 subjects, a separate validation cohort of approximately 120 different subjects was used. The study combined high-throughput TCR immunosequencing, statistical association of individual TCRs with disease status, and machine learning to predict cytomegalovirus infection status. A later analysis re-examined previously published TCR beta repertoires from hundreds of donors and added high-resolution HLA genotyping to investigate patterns of TCR occurrence. In the later analysis, no new phenotypic data were used to find candidate immune exposures; instead, reliance was placed on TCR beta sequences and their occurrence across donors. An earlier analysis of some 500 of the donors applied high-throughput TCR beta sequencing to assess whether each TCR beta V gene segment acted as functional or pseudogenic. Donor age, sex, ethnicity and CMV serostatus were compiled alongside the repertoire data. A later genetic analysis used genome-wide SNP genotypes for about 55% of the 666 donors, treating that subset as a discovery cohort. All discovery cohort repertoires had been generated on a single sequencing platform. HLA typing included class I and class II loci at four-digit resolution. The number of donors typed differed by locus, with 629-630 for A, B, C, DRB1 and DQB1, about 500 for DQA1, approximately 580 for DPA1, and some 440 for DPB1. Roughly five DR-DQ haplotypes were handled as single units for association and clustering, since linkage in the cohort was strong. Among roughly 400 genotyped donors of the cohort, an average of around 220,000 unique TCR beta nucleotide sequences was sequenced per donor, of which about 19% were non-productive. Summary of the overall study and its limitations: In this cohort, only TCR beta chains were sequenced, and detectable features were limited by the absence of alpha or paired-chain data. Because counts were too low, approximately 18 rarely observed V segments, including chromosome 9 orphons, were excluded from the earlier analysis of 587 of the donors. When HLA alleles, especially DR and DQ, strongly co-occurred, TCR associations were difficult to assign to individual alleles. The sequencing pipeline was judged likely to have produced a cluster of highly shared sequence variants as a technical artifact. A further reported finding was that TCR beta sequences accurately predicted the HLA-A and HLA-B alleles for most subjects in the first cohort. Some IMGT-functional V segments, including TRBV6-2 and TRBV6-3, could not be distinguished by the 87-base-pair reads and were therefore excluded. Broadly in line with IMGT annotations, most TCR beta V segments showed up in productive rearrangements about 87% or about 30% of the time in an earlier analysis of several hundred of the donors. Compared with the roughly 670-donor mean, donors in an Asian-associated ancestry cluster had fewer N-insertions in productive TCRs, according to a later genetic analysis. Specific HLA alleles were associated with 16,951 TCR beta sequences at a false discovery rate of 0.05 in a later analysis. In a later analysis, HLA-associated TCR beta chains showed more clonal expansion and lower generation probabilities than non-associated chains that were equally common. Across donors, most TCR sequences were observed very rarely, whereas some public TCRs were present in many individuals. A later analysis found that most CMV-associated TCR beta chains appeared HLA-restricted, with HLA associations seemingly driven largely by CMV exposure. For the cohort, immune exposure information was limited to CMV serostatus. Cytomegalovirus status was reported to be diagnosed by the classifier with high specificity and sensitivity in both the original and validation cohorts. It was suggested by the authors that the approach could potentially be generalized to other disease states and immunological phenotypes. In a later analysis, several top co-occurrence clusters were reported to appear linked to parvovirus B19, influenza, CMV and Epstein-Barr virus. In a later analysis, TCR association rates were found to vary across HLA loci, with the most associated TCRs seen for DRB1 alleles and the fewest for HLA-C alleles. Because HLA typing was unavailable for some donors at each locus, only the typed subset was used in association tests. In a later genetic analysis, a missense DCLRE1C variant was associated with V-gene and J-gene trimming of TCR beta chains, and the association was replicated in an independent cohort. A few of the identified cytomegalovirus-associated TCR beta chains were confirmed in vitro to be specific for cytomegalovirus antigens. Roughly uniform sequencing depth across donors was assumed in presence/absence analyses, although this assumption may not hold. The study gave a list of roughly 150 TCR beta chains associated with cytomegalovirus. Linkage disequilibrium might explain the correlated functional status among segregating V segments, but an unknown experimental factor could not be excluded.

Library preparation used the immunoSEQ multiplex PCR assay. The multiplex PCR relied on a mix of 60 forward primers for TCR Vbeta segments and 13 reverse primers for TCR Jbeta segments. Amplification of the CDR3 region of rearranged TCR beta genes was performed with a multiplex PCR assay on genomic DNA. Amplified TCR beta libraries were sequenced as 87-base-pair reads on the Illumina HiSeq System. In the original analysis: A later analysis counted about 82 million unique TCR beta chains across the 500 to 850 repertoires, and approximately 11 million of these chains were shared by at least two donors. To remove PCR and sequencing errors, raw reads were error-corrected and collapsed into unique sequences using a nearest-neighbor algorithm that merged closely related sequences. To assign V, D and J gene segments, CDR3 sequences were aligned to IMGT reference sequences. Each retained sequence needed at least a six-nucleotide match to both a V gene segment and a J gene segment. Rearrangements were called productive when the CDR3 lacked stop codons and stayed in frame with V and J; all others were non-productive. Following IMGT convention, CDR3 was defined as the stretch from the second conserved V-encoded cysteine up to the conserved J-encoded phenylalanine. In an earlier analysis of more than 550 of the donors, sequences lacking an unambiguous match to a single V gene segment were excluded. An earlier analysis of a few hundred of the donors called V segments functional above 56.7% productive rearrangements and segregating when the between-donor standard deviation exceeded 5%. A statistical classification framework was built to diagnose cytomegalovirus status from the catalog of TCR beta chain sequences. V and J gene assignment, in a later analysis, came from comparing TCR nucleotide sequences with IMGT/GENE-DB human TR gene sequences. A later analysis assigned CDR3 sequences and most-parsimonious VDJ recombination scenarios with the TCRdist pipeline. In a later analysis, each TCR beta chain was defined by its CDR3 amino acid sequence together with its V-gene family, and reads lacking a unique V-gene family were excluded. To address suspected cross-contamination and a sequencing artifact, a later analysis removed a few hundred highly shared, low-generation-probability nucleotide sequences. A later analysis calculated a clonal expansion index for each public chain from normalized within-repertoire ranks of inferred template counts. Generation probabilities in a later analysis came from a VDJ recombination model fitted to out-of-frame rearrangements, and those results were checked against IGoR. In a later analysis, TCR-TCR, TCR-HLA and TCR-CMV co-occurrence was scored with hypergeometric tests, and a repertoire-size bias correction was applied to TCR pairs. To estimate false discovery rates, a later analysis permuted the HLA or CMV assignments 20 times. In a later analysis, co-occurring TCRs were grouped using DBSCAN, and TCRdist sequence similarity was added for clustering within HLA-allele-positive subsets. Repertoires with fewer than 30,000 or more than 120,000 public chains were left out of co-occurrence clustering, as were about 5 repertoires with anomalous nucleotide sharing. The table was pulled from immuneACCESS by TCRdb, which kept in-frame rearrangements only. Such tables lose some clones; where checked, under half of the loss comes from unresolved V genes, and the rest has no known cause. V and J calls and clone size are as listed in that table; D and trimming were resolved from the DNA. The sample table contains around 150,000 clones; only one count was recorded for about two thirds of them. The ten largest clones represent less than 5% of the sample.

The cohort was made up of several hundred healthy bone marrow donors. Cohort members were all nominally healthy when sampled, although unrecorded immune exposures were likely present. The donor tested CMV seronegative, placing the donor among the 352 seronegative members of the cohort. A peripheral blood sample was provided by each donor, and peripheral blood mononuclear cells were used for TCR beta sequencing. The Qiagen DNeasy Blood Extraction Kit was used to extract genomic DNA from the blood cell samples. From the germline V gene, CDR1 is SGHRS and CDR2 is YFSETQ. There are 14 amino acids in the CDR3, from cysteine to phenylalanine inclusive. This entry keeps only the CDR3 DNA: 42 bases, framed from base 1. V and J are truncated by 2 bases and 7 bases respectively, leaving an intervening sequence of 12 bases. Remarks on this clone: The antigen it binds to is not known. Base qualities were left out, and no much larger clone turns up one base away.

This chain joins TRBV5-1 to TRBJ1-4, and TRBD1 may be the D gene, going by 6 matching bases. The receptor was isolated from a man aged 55-75 years in good health and CMV-seronegative. What was sequenced was PBMCs. CDR3 region: CASSLGQGSEKLFF. The DNA sequence is given as TGCGCCAGCAGCTTAGGGCAGGGGAGTGAAAAACTGTTTTTT.